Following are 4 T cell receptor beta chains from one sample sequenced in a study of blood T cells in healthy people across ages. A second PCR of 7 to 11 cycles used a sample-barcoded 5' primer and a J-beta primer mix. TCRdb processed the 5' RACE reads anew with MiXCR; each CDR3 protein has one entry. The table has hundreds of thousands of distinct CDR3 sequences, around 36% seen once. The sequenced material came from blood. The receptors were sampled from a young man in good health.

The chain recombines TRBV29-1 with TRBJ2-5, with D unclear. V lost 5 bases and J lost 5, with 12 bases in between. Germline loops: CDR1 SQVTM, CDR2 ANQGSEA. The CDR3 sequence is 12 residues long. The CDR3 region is CSVQNADETQYF. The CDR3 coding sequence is TGCAGCGTTCAAAATGCGGACGAGACCCAGTACTTC. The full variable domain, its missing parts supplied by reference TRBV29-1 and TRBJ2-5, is SAVISQKPSRDICQRGTSLTIQCQVDSQVTMMFWYRQQPGQSLTLIATANQGSEATYESGFVIDKFPISRPNLTFSTLTVSNMSPEDSSIYLCSVQNADETQYFGPGTRLLVL.

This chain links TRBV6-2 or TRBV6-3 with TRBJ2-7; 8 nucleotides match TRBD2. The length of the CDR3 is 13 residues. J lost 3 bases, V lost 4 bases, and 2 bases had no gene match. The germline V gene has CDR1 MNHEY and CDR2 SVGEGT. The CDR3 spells CASSWLAGYEQYF. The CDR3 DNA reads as TGTGCCAGCAGTTGGCTAGCGGGCTACGAGCAGTACTTC.

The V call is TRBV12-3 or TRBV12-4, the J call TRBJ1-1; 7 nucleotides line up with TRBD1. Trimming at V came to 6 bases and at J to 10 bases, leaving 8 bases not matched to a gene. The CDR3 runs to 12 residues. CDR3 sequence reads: CASSNHGQAAFF. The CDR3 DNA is TGTGCCAGCAGCAATCATGGACAGGCAGCTTTCTTT.

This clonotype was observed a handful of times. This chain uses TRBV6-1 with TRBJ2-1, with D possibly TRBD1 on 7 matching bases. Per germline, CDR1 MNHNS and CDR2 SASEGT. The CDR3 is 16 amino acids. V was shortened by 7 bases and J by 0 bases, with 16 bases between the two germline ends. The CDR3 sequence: CASTERGDSSYNEQFF. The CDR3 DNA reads TGTGCCAGCACCGAAAGGGGGGACAGCTCCTACAATGAGCAGTTCTTC.